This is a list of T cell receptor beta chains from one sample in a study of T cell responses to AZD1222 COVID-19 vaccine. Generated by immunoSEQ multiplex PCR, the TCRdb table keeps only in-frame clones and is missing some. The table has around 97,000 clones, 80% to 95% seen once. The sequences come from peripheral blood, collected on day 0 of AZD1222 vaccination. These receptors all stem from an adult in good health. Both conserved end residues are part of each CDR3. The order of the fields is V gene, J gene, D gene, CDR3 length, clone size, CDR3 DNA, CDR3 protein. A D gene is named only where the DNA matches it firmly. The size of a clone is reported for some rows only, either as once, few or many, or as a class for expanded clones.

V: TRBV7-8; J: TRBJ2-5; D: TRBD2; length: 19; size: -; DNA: TGTGCCAGCAGCTTAAGGTCCGTTAGCGGGGGAAGCTTACAAGAGACCCAGTACTTC; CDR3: CASSLRSVSGGSLQETQYF
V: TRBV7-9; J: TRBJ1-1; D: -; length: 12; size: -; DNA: TGTGCCAGCAGCCGCGGCCCGCCGGAAGCTTTCTTT; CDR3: CASSRGPPEAFF
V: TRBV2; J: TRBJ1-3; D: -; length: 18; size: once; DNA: TGTGCCAGCAGTGAAGCTCCCTTGGGCGGCAGGGTAGGAAACACCATATATTTT; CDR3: CASSEAPLGGRVGNTIYF
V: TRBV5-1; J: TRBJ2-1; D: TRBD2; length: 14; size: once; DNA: TGCGCCAGCAGCTTTACTAGCGGGGGGTCTGAGCAGTTCTTC; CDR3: CASSFTSGGSEQFF
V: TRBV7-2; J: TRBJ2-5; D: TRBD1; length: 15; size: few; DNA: TGTGCCAGCAGCCTAGGACAGGTCTACCAAGAGACCCAGTACTTC; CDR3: CASSLGQVYQETQYF
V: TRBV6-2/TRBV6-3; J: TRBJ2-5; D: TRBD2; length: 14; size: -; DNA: TGTGCCAGCAGTTGGGGGGGAGACCAAGAGACCCAGTACTTC; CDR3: CASSWGGDQETQYF
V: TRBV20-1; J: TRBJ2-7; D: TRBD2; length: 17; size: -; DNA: TGCAGTGCTAGTGCGATAGCGGGGGGGCAGATGTCTCACGAGCAGTACTTC; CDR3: CSASAIAGGQMSHEQYF
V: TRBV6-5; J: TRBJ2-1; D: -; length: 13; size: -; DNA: TGTGCCAGCAGTAGACAGGATTTGGGGGAGCAGTTCTTC; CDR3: CASSRQDLGEQFF
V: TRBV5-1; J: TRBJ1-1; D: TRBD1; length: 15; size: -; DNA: TGCGCCAGCAGCTCTAACAGGGGTGTGAACACTGAAGCTTTCTTT; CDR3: CASSSNRGVNTEAFF
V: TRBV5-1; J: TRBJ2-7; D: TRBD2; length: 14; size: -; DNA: TGCGCCAGCACCCCCCAACTAGCGGGCTACGAGCAGTACTTC; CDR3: CASTPQLAGYEQYF
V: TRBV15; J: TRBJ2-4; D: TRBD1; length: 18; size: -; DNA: TGTGCCACCAGCAGACTAAAGAAGGGGGCTCTAGCCAAAAACATTCAGTACTTC; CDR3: CATSRLKKGALAKNIQYF
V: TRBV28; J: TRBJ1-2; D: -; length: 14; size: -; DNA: TGTGCCAGCAGCCCAGGGAGAACTAACTATGGCTACACCTTC; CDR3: CASSPGRTNYGYTF
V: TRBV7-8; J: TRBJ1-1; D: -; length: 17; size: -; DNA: TGTGCCAGCAGCTTAGCGCGTAGATTGATGGTTGACACTGAAGCTTTCTTT; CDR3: CASSLARRLMVDTEAFF
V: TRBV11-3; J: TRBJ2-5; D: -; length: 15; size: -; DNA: TGTGCCAGCAGCCTCACCTGGGGGCAGGGTGAGACCCAGTACTTC; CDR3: CASSLTWGQGETQYF
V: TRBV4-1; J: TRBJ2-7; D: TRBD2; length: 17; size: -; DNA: TGCGCCAGCAGCAACACGATTGGGGGGGACTACTCCTACGAGCAGTACTTC; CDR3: CASSNTIGGDYSYEQYF
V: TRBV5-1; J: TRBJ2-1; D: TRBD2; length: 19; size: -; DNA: TGCGCCAGCAGCTCGCGGGGCGGGGGGACCGAGAGCTCCTACAATGAGCAGTTCTTC; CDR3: CASSSRGGGTESSYNEQFF
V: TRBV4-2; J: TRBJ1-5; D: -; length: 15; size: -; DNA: TGTGCCAGCAGCCAAGATGTGGGGGGCCATCAGCCCCAGCATTTT; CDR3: CASSQDVGGHQPQHF
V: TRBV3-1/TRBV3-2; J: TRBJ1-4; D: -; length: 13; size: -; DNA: TGTGCCAGCAGCCAAGGGGGACACGAAAAACTGTTTTTT; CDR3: CASSQGGHEKLFF
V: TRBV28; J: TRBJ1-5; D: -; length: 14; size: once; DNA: TGTGCCAGCAGTTTCGGCAGGCGCAATCAGCCCCAGCATTTT; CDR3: CASSFGRRNQPQHF
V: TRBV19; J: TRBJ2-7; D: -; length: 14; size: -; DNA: TGTGCCAGTAGTATAAGTCCCAGGACGAACGAGCAGTACTTC; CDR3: CASSISPRTNEQYF
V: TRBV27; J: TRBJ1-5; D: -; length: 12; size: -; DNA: TGTGCCAGCAGTCACTATGGTCAGCCCCAGCATTTT; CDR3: CASSHYGQPQHF
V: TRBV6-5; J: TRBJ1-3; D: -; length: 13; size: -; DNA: TGTGCCGGAAGAGGGAATACGGGAAACACCATATATTTT; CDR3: CAGRGNTGNTIYF
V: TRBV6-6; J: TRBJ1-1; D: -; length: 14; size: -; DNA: TGTGCCAGCAGTTACGCAGGGATGGACACTGAAGCTTTCTTT; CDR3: CASSYAGMDTEAFF
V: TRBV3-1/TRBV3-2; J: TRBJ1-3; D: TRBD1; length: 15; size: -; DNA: TGTGCCAGCAGCGGGACCGGGACAGGCGGAAACACCATATATTTT; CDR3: CASSGTGTGGNTIYF
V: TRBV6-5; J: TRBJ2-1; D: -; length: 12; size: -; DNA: TGTGCCAGCAGAACAGCCTACAATGAGCAGTTCTTC; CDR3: CASRTAYNEQFF
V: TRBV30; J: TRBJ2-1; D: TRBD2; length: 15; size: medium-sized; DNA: TGTGCCTGGAGTGTACTAGCGGGGGGGCCCAATGAGCAGTTCTTC; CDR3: CAWSVLAGGPNEQFF
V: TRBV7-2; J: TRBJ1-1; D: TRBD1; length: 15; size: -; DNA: TGTGCCAGCAGCTACAATGACAGGGGGGGGACTGAAGCTTTCTTT; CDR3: CASSYNDRGGTEAFF
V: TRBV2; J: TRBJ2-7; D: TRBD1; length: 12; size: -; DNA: TGTGCCACTATGACAGGGGAGTACGAGCAGTACTTC; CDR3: CATMTGEYEQYF
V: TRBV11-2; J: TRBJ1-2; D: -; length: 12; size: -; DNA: TGTGCCAGCAGCCCCACGGGGGCTGGCTACACCTTC; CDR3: CASSPTGAGYTF
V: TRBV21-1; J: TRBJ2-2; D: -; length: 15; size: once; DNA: TGTGCCAGCAGCAAAGAGTCCAACTTTGGCGGGGAGCTGTTTTTT; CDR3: CASSKESNFGGELFF
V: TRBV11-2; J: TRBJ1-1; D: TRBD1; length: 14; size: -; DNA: TGTGCCAGCAGTAAGGACAGGGTGTACACTGAAGCTTTCTTT; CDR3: CASSKDRVYTEAFF
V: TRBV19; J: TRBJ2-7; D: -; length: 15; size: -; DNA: TGTGCCAGTAGTATAGATAGCGGCGGACCCTACGAGCAGTACTTC; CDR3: CASSIDSGGPYEQYF
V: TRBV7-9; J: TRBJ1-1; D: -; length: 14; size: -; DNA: TGTGCCAGCAGCTTAGTCGCAGGGGATACTGAAGCTTTCTTT; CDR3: CASSLVAGDTEAFF
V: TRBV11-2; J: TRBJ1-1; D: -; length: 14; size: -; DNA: TGTGCCAGCAGCTTCACAGGTCGAGGCACTGAAGCTTTCTTT; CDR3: CASSFTGRGTEAFF
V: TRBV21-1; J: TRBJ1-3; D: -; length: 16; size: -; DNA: TGTGCCAGCAGCAAAGTAAGACAGGGGGCCGGAAACACCATATATTTT; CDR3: CASSKVRQGAGNTIYF
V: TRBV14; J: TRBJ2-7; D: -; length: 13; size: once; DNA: TGTGCCAGCAGCCACTTCCGGTCCTACGAGCAGTACTTC; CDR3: CASSHFRSYEQYF
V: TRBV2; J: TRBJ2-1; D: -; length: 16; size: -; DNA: TGTGCCATCACCCTGCTTACTTGGGGCCCCTACAATGAGCAGTTCTTC; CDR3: CAITLLTWGPYNEQFF
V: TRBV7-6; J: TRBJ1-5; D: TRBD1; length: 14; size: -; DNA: TGTGCCAGCAGTCGGATACAGGGGGACAGGCCCCAGCATTTT; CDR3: CASSRIQGDRPQHF
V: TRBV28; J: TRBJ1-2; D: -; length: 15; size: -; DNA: TGTGCCAGCAGTTTCCAGGGAGACCCCCGCTATGGCTACACCTTC; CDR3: CASSFQGDPRYGYTF
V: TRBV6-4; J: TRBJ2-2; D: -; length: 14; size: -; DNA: TGTGCCAGCAGTGACCAACGGGGTTCCGGGGAGCTGTTTTTT; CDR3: CASSDQRGSGELFF
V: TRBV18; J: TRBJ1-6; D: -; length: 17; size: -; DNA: TGTGCCAGCTCACCAAACGAGGGGACGACCTATAATTCACCCCTCCACTTT; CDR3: CASSPNEGTTYNSPLHF
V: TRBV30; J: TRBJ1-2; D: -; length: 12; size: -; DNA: TGTGCCTGGAGTGTACAGAACTATGGCTACACCTTC; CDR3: CAWSVQNYGYTF
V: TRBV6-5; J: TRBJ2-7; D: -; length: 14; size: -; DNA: TGTGCCAGCAGCCGGACAGAAAGCTCCTACGAGCAGTACTTC; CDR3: CASSRTESSYEQYF
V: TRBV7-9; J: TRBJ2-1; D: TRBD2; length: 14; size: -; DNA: TGTGCCAGCAGCCGACTAGCGGCCTACAATGAGCAGTTCTTC; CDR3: CASSRLAAYNEQFF
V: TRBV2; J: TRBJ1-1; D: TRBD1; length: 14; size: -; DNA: TGTGCCAGCCGAGCGACAGGGTTTGCCACTGAAGCTTTCTTT; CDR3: CASRATGFATEAFF
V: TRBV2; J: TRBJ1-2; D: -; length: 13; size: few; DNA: TGTGCCAGCCGAAGACACAAGGCTAACGGCTACACCTTC; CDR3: CASRRHKANGYTF
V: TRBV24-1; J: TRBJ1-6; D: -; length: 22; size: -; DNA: TGTGCCACCAGTGAAGACCGGGACCCACTGCCCACACGCAGCGGGACTAATTCACCCCTCCACTTT; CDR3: CATSEDRDPLPTRSGTNSPLHF
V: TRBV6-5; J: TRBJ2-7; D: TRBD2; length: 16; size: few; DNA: TGTGCCAGCAGTTACTCGAGCGGGGGGCAACCCTACGAGCAGTACTTC; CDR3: CASSYSSGGQPYEQYF
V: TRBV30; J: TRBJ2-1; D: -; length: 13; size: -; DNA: TGTGCCTGGAGTGGGACATCCTACAATGAGCAGTTCTTC; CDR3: CAWSGTSYNEQFF
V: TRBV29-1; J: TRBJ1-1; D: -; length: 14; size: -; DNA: TGCAGCGTTAGGGAGGGGGACCCATTGGCTGAAGCTTTCTTT; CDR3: CSVREGDPLAEAFF
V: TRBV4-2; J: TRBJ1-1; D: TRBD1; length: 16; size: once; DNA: TGTGCCAGCAGCCAGGGGACAGCGAAAGGGCACACTGAAGCTTTCTTT; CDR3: CASSQGTAKGHTEAFF
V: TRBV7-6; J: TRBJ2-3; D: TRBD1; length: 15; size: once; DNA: TGTGCCAGCAGCCCTAGACAGGGTCGGACAGATACGCAGTATTTT; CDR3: CASSPRQGRTDTQYF
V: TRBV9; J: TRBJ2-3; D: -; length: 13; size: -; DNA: TGTGCCAGCAGCGGGGGCAGAATAGATACGCAGTATTTT; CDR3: CASSGGRIDTQYF